This entry is about one T cell receptor (beta chain). The antigen remains undetermined. Generation of TCR beta libraries employed quantitative 5'-RACE incorporating molecular barcodes. TCRdb processed the 5' RACE reads anew with MiXCR; each CDR3 protein has one entry. The sample shows 450,000 to 550,000 distinct CDR3 sequences, about 5.7% of them seen only once. The data stem from a study of CD8 T cells in ankylosing spondylitis. Points from the study as a whole: In ankylosing spondylitis blood, a motif of several highly homologous TCR beta variants appeared characteristic.

This sequence was found in a male donor with ankylosing spondylitis. What was sequenced was blood, either unsorted or a sorted T cell fraction (not recorded which).

CDR3 in DNA: TGTGCCAGCAGCCAAGAAGGGGAGACTAGGTTTAGCACAGATACGCAGTATTTT. Translated: CASSQEGETRFSTDTQYF. This chain links TRBV3-1 with TRBJ2-3; TRBD2 is a possible D gene (6 bases). The CDR3 loop spans 18 amino acids. V was pared by 0 bases and J by 0 bases, with 16 bases between. The germline V gene has CDR1 LGHDT and CDR2 YNNKEL (reference sequence).